Sequencing of this TCR beta chain was carried out in a study of cytomegalovirus exposure and HLA in healthy donors. Study-wide results and caveats: In a later analysis, TCR beta V- and J-gene trimming showed a link to a missense DCLRE1C variant. The only immune exposure information that was available was CMV serostatus.

PCR employed 60 Vbeta and 13 Jbeta primers. The method was immunoSEQ multiplex PCR; TCRdb's version includes in-frame clones alone and lacks a portion of them. The sample contains roughly 100,000 clones, more than 65% of which appear only once. Germline assignment: CDR1 SGHAT and CDR2 FQNNGV. The V segment lost 8 bases and the J segment 8 bases; nucleotides outside the gene matches: 11. This CDR3 comprises 13 residues. In regard to this clone: Its cognate antigen is unknown.

The sequence was obtained from a boy aged 5-17 years in good health and CMV-seronegative. The chain is built from TRBV11-2 and TRBJ1-2; TRBD1 matches 7 bases. The sequenced sample was PBMCs. CDR3 sequence: CASRLIQGRGYTF. For the CDR3, the DNA is TGTGCCAGCCGACTAATACAGGGGAGGGGCTACACCTTC. Complete variable domain (other parts from reference TRBV11-2 and TRBJ1-2): EAGVAQSPRYKIIEKRQSVAFWCNPISGHATLYWYQQILGQGPKLLIQFQNNGVVDDSQLPKDRFSAERLKGVDSTLKIQPAKLEDSAVYLCASRLIQGRGYTFGSGTRLTVV.